This record concerns one T cell receptor beta chain sequence. The antigen is unknown. The sample originates from a study of tumour-infiltrating T cells in Burkitt lymphoma. Study overall: All epidemiological Burkitt lymphoma subtypes were represented in the cohort. Repertoire clonality predicted overall and progression-free survival.

CDR1 MNHEY and CDR2 SVGAGI come from the germline V gene. The CDR3 runs to 13 residues. V dropped 5 bases and J dropped 10; count of bases not matched to a gene: 7. Sequencing used immunoSEQ multiplex PCR; TCRdb keeps in-frame clones, though not all of them. Of about 3,300 clones listed, less than 15% were seen once; the top ten hold roughly 8%. General study findings and limits: Many Burkitt lymphoma patients shared several public clonotypes.

The sequence was collected from a human donor with Burkitt lymphoma. V usage is TRBV6-5 and J usage is TRBJ2-3, with 9 positions matching TRBD2. What was sequenced was tumor tissue. Here the CDR3 DNA reads TGTGCCAGCAGTACAGGGACTAGCTTGTCGCAGTATTTT. Translating gives CASSTGTSLSQYF.